Below are 2 T cell receptor beta chains sequenced from a single sample in a study of T cell repertoires in cytomegalovirus infection. TCRdb re-derived calls from the reads in MiXCR, one entry per CDR3 protein. Of about 740,000 distinct CDR3 sequences in the sample, 35% to 45% were seen once. The sample was PBMCs. The source is a human donor in good health (CMV status not recorded). Some clones in this sample may be carry-over from other donors' samples.

The chain carries TRBV28 and TRBJ1-1, with D hard to call. Deletions cut 10 bases from V and 3 bases from J, with 21 bases between. Looked up from germline, CDR1 is MDHEN and CDR2 is SYDVKM. CDR3 length: 15 amino acids. The CDR3 protein is CATSPEDGEDTEAFF. The CDR3, as DNA: TGTGCCACCTCTCCCGAGGACGGGGAGGACACTGAAGCTTTCTTT.

This clonotype was counted between two and nine times. The chain joins TRBV7-2 to TRBJ2-7, with 8 bases fitting TRBD1. This CDR3 is 14 amino acids long. Germline CDR1 is SGHTA and CDR2 is FQGNSA. V gave up 1 base and J gave up 4 bases; unmatched junction bases: 3. This chain's CDR3 is CASSLVGTGYEQYF. The CDR3 DNA sequence: TGTGCCAGCAGCTTAGTGGGGACAGGATACGAGCAGTACTTC.